Presented here are 24 T cell receptor beta chains from one specimen sequenced in a study of OX40 agonist ivuxolimab in advanced cancers. TCRdb keeps only in-frame clones here, not all; method: immunoSEQ multiplex PCR. The table lists about 66,000 clones, roughly nine tenths of them singletons. Sequencing was performed on CD4+ or CD8+ T cells sorted from blood, taken in a trial of the OX40 agonist ivuxolimab. The receptors here all came from an adult with an advanced solid tumor such as melanoma, head and neck, liver or kidney cancer.

The chain uses TRBV7-9 and TRBJ2-3, with 10 bases that match TRBD2. The CDR3 extends over 18 amino acids. Germline V gene lookup returns CDR1 SEHNR and CDR2 FQNEAQ (reference sequence). V shed 1 base and J 0 bases; nucleotides not matched to a gene: 7. DNA of the CDR3: TGTGCCAGCAGCTTAGGTGTCGGGACTAGCGCGAGCACAGATACGCAGTATTTT. Protein: CASSLGVGTSASTDTQYF.

V usage is TRBV5-5 and J usage is TRBJ2-7, with 9 bases aligning to TRBD1. This CDR3 has 16 residues. Looked up from germline, CDR1 is SGHKS and CDR2 is YYEKEE (reference sequence). Germline trimming cut 3 bases from V and 5 bases from J; bases unmatched to any gene: 12. CDR3 protein: CASSWKRTGDDHEQYF. The DNA of the CDR3 is TGTGCCAGCAGCTGGAAACGGACAGGGGATGACCACGAGCAGTACTTC.

Only one count was recorded for this clone. The chain is built from TRBV30 and TRBJ1-1; 8 bases match TRBD1. J gave up 11 bases and V 4 bases, and 6 bases lay outside the gene matches. Germline CDR1 GTSNPN, CDR2 SVGIG (reference sequence). The CDR3 loop spans 11 amino acids. CDR3 in DNA: TGTGCCTGGACAGGGGGCGATCACGCTTTCTTT. Encoded protein: CAWTGGDHAFF.

The chain carries TRBV21-1 and TRBJ2-7; the table's D call, TRBD2, was not checked against the DNA. TRBV21-1 is designated a pseudogene. This CDR3 comprises 14 residues. CDR3 amino acids: CASSRAGSSYEQYF. CDR3 DNA: TGTGCCAGCAGCAGGGCGGGGTCCTCCTACGAGCAGTACTTC.

The chain has TRBV30 and TRBJ2-1; TRBD1 agrees at 12 bases. V was pared by 4 bases and J by 7 bases, with 8 bases of the junction left unmatched. Germline V gene lookup returns CDR1 GTSNPN and CDR2 SVGIG (reference sequence). This CDR3 region has 15 residues. CDR3 region: CAWNNPGQGANEQFF. The CDR3 region has the DNA TGTGCCTGGAACAATCCGGGACAGGGGGCGAATGAGCAGTTCTTC.

The chain has TRBV30 and TRBJ2-7, with 10 bases fitting TRBD1. The CDR3 consists of 15 residues. Trimming removed 3 bases from V and 4 bases from J; junction bases left unmatched: 9. CDR1 and CDR2 (germline): GTSNPN, SVGIG (reference sequence). In DNA form, the CDR3 reads TGTGCCTGGAGCCCCCCGGGACAGGGGCCGTACGAGCAGTACTTC. This translates into CAWSPPGQGPYEQYF.

The gene calls are TRBV5-6 and TRBJ2-4; D remains ambiguous. The V end lost 4 bases, the J end lost 0 bases, and 11 bases lay between the germline ends. This CDR3 comprises 15 residues. Per the germline V gene, CDR1 is SGHDT and CDR2 is YYEEEE. DNA for the CDR3: TGTGCCAGCAGCCCGGGTGGTTTAGCCAAAAACATTCAGTACTTC. It codes for CASSPGGLAKNIQYF.

In this sample, this clone turned up a few times. The rearrangement links TRBV19 to TRBJ1-1, with D perhaps matching TRBD1 (5 bases). The CDR3 is made up of 14 amino acids. The V gene's germline CDR1 is LNHDA and CDR2 SQIVND (reference sequence). Trimming cost V 6 bases and J 1 base, with 12 bases left between them. CDR3 loop: CASREGPGNTEAFF. The CDR3 DNA reads TGTGCCAGTAGGGAGGGGCCGGGGAACACTGAAGCTTTCTTT. Drawing the rest from reference TRBV19 and TRBJ1-1, the complete variable domain is DGGITQSPKYLFRKEGQNVTLSCEQNLNHDAMYWYRQDPGQGLRLIYYSQIVNDFQKGDIAEGYSVSREKKESFPLTVTSAQKNPTAFYLCASREGPGNTEAFFGQGTRLTVV.

The chain joins TRBV7-9 to TRBJ2-1; 7 bases fit TRBD2. With V trimmed by 7 bases and J by 6 bases, 21 bases remained unmatched. Germline assignment: CDR1 SEHNR and CDR2 FQNEAQ (reference sequence). This CDR3 comprises 18 residues. The CDR3 DNA sequence: TGTGCCAGCAACCAATCTCCTTTGGGGGGGGTACCCCCCAATGAGCAGTTCTTC. Translating gives CASNQSPLGGVPPNEQFF.

The J gene is TRBJ1-4, the V gene TRBV6-4; TRBD1 matches 8 bases. J was trimmed by 7 bases and V by 8 bases; bases with no gene match: 6. The CDR3 sequence is 13 residues long. Germline CDR1 MRHNA, CDR2 SNTAGT. This CDR3 reads CASSGQASEKLFF. In DNA form, the CDR3 reads TGTGCCAGCTCGGGACAGGCATCTGAAAAACTGTTTTTT.

J is TRBJ2-3 and V is TRBV19; D is ambiguous. The CDR3 extends over 11 amino acids. Germline CDR1 LNHDA, CDR2 SQIVND (reference sequence). V dropped 5 bases and J dropped 6 bases, with 6 bases sitting between them. The CDR3: CASSVVDTQYF. CDR3 in DNA: TGTGCCAGTAGTGTGGTGGATACGCAGTATTTT.

The CDR3: CASSAPGTTGNTIYF. CDR3 nucleotides: TGTGCCAGCAGTGCCCCCGGGACCACTGGAAACACCATATATTTT. This rearrangement joins TRBV6-5 to TRBJ1-3; TRBD1 is a possible D gene (5 bases). In germline, CDR1 is MNHEY, CDR2 SVGAGI. The CDR3 runs to 15 residues. Trimming took 5 bases from V and 2 from J, leaving 13 bases between them.

The chain combines TRBV5-1 with TRBJ2-3; D gene unclear. Trimming took 2 bases from V and 6 from J, leaving 13 bases between them. The CDR3 is made up of 14 amino acids. Germline V gene data show CDR1 as SGHRS and CDR2 as YFSETQ. The CDR3 nucleotides read TGCGCCAGCAGCTTAATCCATACTGGGGATACGCAGTATTTT. The encoded protein is CASSLIHTGDTQYF.

J is TRBJ1-4 and V is TRBV5-4; no definite D call. Trimming took 2 bases from V and 7 from J, leaving 18 bases between them. The germline gives CDR1 SGHNT, CDR2 YYREEE (reference sequence). The CDR3 sequence is 16 residues long. As DNA, the CDR3 is TGTGCCAGCAGCTTAGGCTACCAGCCCGAAATTGAAAAACTGTTTTTT. Translation gives CASSLGYQPEIEKLFF.

The V gene is TRBV19, the J gene TRBJ1-4, with 7 bases matching TRBD1. V shed 1 base, J shed 8 bases, and the junction held 13 bases outside the gene matches. The CDR3 extends over 17 amino acids. CDR1 is LNHDA and CDR2 is SQIVND in the germline V gene (reference sequence). This CDR3 reads CASSIVSKQGTREKLFF. The CDR3 nucleotides are TGTGCCAGTAGTATAGTTTCAAAACAGGGGACTCGGGAAAAACTGTTTTTT.

The rearrangement links TRBV27 to TRBJ2-7, with 11 positions matching TRBD2. Losses at the gene ends were 4 bases for V and 4 bases for J; bases not matched to a gene: 6. The CDR3 has 15 amino acids. The germline V gene encodes CDR1 MNHEY and CDR2 SMNVEV (reference sequence). CDR3 coding DNA: TGTGCCAGCAGTTCCCGACTAGCGGGGTCTTACGAGCAGTACTTC. Its protein product is CASSSRLAGSYEQYF.

With regard to this clone: This sample includes further DNA sequences coding for the same CDR3. This rearrangement joins TRBV6-5 to TRBJ1-5; 7 nucleotides align to TRBD1. CDR3 length equals 15 residues. Per the germline V gene, CDR1 is MNHEY and CDR2 is SVGAGI. V was pared by 5 bases and J by 1 base, with 5 bases of the junction left unmatched. The CDR3 sequence is CASSKDRASNQPQHF. The CDR3 DNA sequence: TGTGCCAGCAGTAAAGACAGGGCGAGCAATCAGCCCCAGCATTTT.

The chain joins TRBV5-4 to TRBJ2-3; D remains unclear. Germline lookup yields CDR1 SGHNT and CDR2 YYREEE (reference sequence). The CDR3 is 14 amino acids. V shed 4 bases and J shed 0 bases, with 9 bases lying between them. This chain's CDR3 is CASSPDPSTDTQYF. In DNA form, the CDR3 reads TGTGCCAGCAGCCCGGACCCTAGCACAGATACGCAGTATTTT.

The J gene is TRBJ2-7, the V gene TRBV14, with D uncertain. V lost 0 bases and J 3 bases, leaving 12 bases between the germline ends. Germline CDR1 reads SGHDN; CDR2 reads FVKESK. The CDR3 sequence is 15 residues long. CDR3 region: CASSQDVGRHYEQYF. The DNA for the CDR3 is TGTGCCAGCAGCCAAGATGTGGGCAGACACTACGAGCAGTACTTC.

The V gene is TRBV7-3, the J gene TRBJ2-6; D is uncertain. Trimming left V 0 bases short and J 2 bases short, with 8 bases between. CDR1 and CDR2 (germline): SGHTA, FQGTGA. The CDR3 runs 16 residues. CDR3 loop: CASSLTVATGANVLTF. For the CDR3, the DNA is TGTGCCAGCAGCTTAACGGTGGCAACTGGGGCCAACGTCCTGACTTTC. The full variable domain, in which reference TRBV7-3 and TRBJ2-6 provide the parts outside the CDR3, is GAGVSQTPSNKVTEKGKYVELRCDPISGHTALYWYRQSLGQGPEFLIYFQGTGAADDSGLPNDRFFAVRPEGSVSTLKIQRTERGDSAVYLCASSLTVATGANVLTFGAGSRLTVL.

The chain combines TRBV5-1 with TRBJ1-6, with a possible D match to TRBD1 (5 bases). The ends were cut back, 4 bases at V and 6 bases at J, with 11 bases in the middle. The CDR3 is 14 amino acids. Germline V lookup: CDR1 SGHRS, CDR2 YFSETQ. The chain's CDR3 is CASSEGRTNSPLHF. The CDR3 nucleotides are TGCGCCAGCAGCGAGGGACGGACTAATTCACCCCTCCACTTT.

The V call is TRBV4-2, the J call TRBJ1-2, with D hard to call. The germline gives CDR1 LGHNA, CDR2 YNFKEQ. The CDR3 is 16 amino acids. Trimming took off 1 base at V and 4 bases at J, with 16 bases between the two ends. The CDR3 nucleotides read TGTGCCAGCAGCCAAGGGTCAGGAGAGATCCGCTATGGCTACACCTTC. Residues: CASSQGSGEIRYGYTF.

V is TRBV27 and J is TRBJ2-2, with D possibly TRBD1 on 5 matching bases. This CDR3 spans 14 amino acids. Germline V gene sequence: CDR1 MNHEY, CDR2 SMNVEV (reference sequence). Trimming shortened V by 3 bases and J by 5 bases, and 10 bases separated the two germline ends. Here the CDR3 DNA reads TGTGCCAGCAGTTTGACAGTTACTACCGGGGAGCTGTTTTTT. Its protein is CASSLTVTTGELFF.

The chain has TRBV10-3 and TRBJ1-1; 8 nucleotides agree with TRBD1. Trimming removed 2 bases from V and 6 bases from J; junction bases left unmatched: 11. The length of the CDR3 is 16 residues. The V gene's germline CDR1 is ENHRY and CDR2 SYGVKD. CDR3 residues: CAISEPRTGLFSEAFF. Written as DNA, the CDR3 is TGTGCCATCAGTGAGCCCCGGACAGGGTTATTCTCTGAAGCTTTCTTT.